This T cell receptor (beta chain) was obtained from a study of multiple sclerosis patients with progressive multifocal leukoencephalopathy. Study-level results: PML-onset expanded TRB clones were detectable before and during natalizumab therapy. In most PML patients, TRB repertoires appeared less diverse by entropy.

This CDR3 is 16 amino acids long. V lost 0 bases to trimming and J lost 5 bases, with 17 bases between them. Germline V gene sequence: CDR1 MNHEY, CDR2 SVGAGI. Comments on this clone: Its matching antigen is unknown.

Generated by immunoSEQ multiplex PCR, the TCRdb table keeps only in-frame clones and is missing some. This sample yields 30,000 or so clones, of which roughly 89% are seen a single time; 5.5% to 6.5% belongs to the top ten. The time point denotes: time of PML onset. After 16 to 56 months on natalizumab, the natalizumab-treated patients developed PML. The rearrangement uses TRBV6-5 and TRBJ2-7; D gene ambiguous. This sequence was found in a woman aged 40 to 55 with progressive multifocal leukoencephalopathy. Sequenced material: PBMCs, taken from a patient treated with natalizumab. The CDR3: CASSYSKTSLFDEQYF. The CDR3 nucleotides are TGTGCCAGCAGTTACTCTAAGACATCCCTATTCGACGAGCAGTACTTC.